The 14 T cell receptor beta chains below come from one sample, sequenced in a study of blood T cells in healthy people across ages (dated by TCRdb to between 2014 and 2016). The library relied on 5' RACE. The sequencer listed for this sample is Illumina HiSeq 2500. The second PCR ran for roughly 7 to 11 cycles and used a J-beta primer mix along with a sample-barcoded 5' primer. The public reads were reanalyzed by TCRdb: fastp trimming at Q25, MiXCR alignment, in-frame beta chains only. Under each unique CDR3 protein, matching rows form one entry showing the most common genes and DNA. The sample data list hundreds of thousands of distinct CDR3 sequences, and approximately 53% of these were observed just once. The ten largest make up around 25% of the sample. Sequencing input: blood. These receptors were collected from a man in his forties or fifties in good health.

CDR3 sequence (DNA): TGTGCCAGCAGTTCAGGACAGGGGTGGAAAAAACTGTTTTTT. Its protein product is CASSSGQGWKKLFF. The chain joins TRBV28 to TRBJ1-4; TRBD1 matches 9 bases. This CDR3 spans 14 amino acids. V was pared by 4 bases and J by 9 bases, with 6 bases of the junction left unmatched. In germline, CDR1 is MDHEN, CDR2 SYDVKM.

In nucleotides, the CDR3 is TGTGCCAGCAGTGTAGAGGTTCCGGGAGATACGCAGTATTTT. It yields the protein CASSVEVPGDTQYF. This chain links TRBV27 with TRBJ2-3, with D unresolved. Trimming took off 5 bases at V and 5 bases at J, with 14 bases between the two ends. CDR1 and CDR2 (germline): MNHEY, SMNVEV (reference sequence). The CDR3 length is 14 residues.

This clonotype was seen repeatedly, ten times or more. The CDR3 reads CASEAGVGDTQYF. In nucleotides, the CDR3 is TGTGCCAGCGAAGCGGGAGTGGGAGATACGCAGTATTTT. The V call is TRBV7-6, the J call TRBJ2-3, with 8 bases fitting TRBD2. This CDR3 comprises 13 residues. V lost 8 bases and J lost 5; bases outside the gene matches: 6. The V gene's germline CDR1 is SGHVS and CDR2 FNYEAQ.

About this clonotype: One end of the junction does not line up with germline, which may come from a read error. The chain has TRBV29-1 and TRBJ1-1, with 8 bases that match TRBD1. The CDR3 extends over 15 amino acids. The germline V gene has CDR1 SQVTM and CDR2 ANQGSEA. CDR3 amino acids: CSVSYRGRMGTEAFF. The CDR3, as DNA: TGCAGCGTTTCCTACAGGGGGAGGATGGGGACTGAAGCTTTCTTC.

The chain carries TRBV11-2 and TRBJ2-7, with D tentatively TRBD1 (5 bases). Per the germline V gene, CDR1 is SGHAT and CDR2 is FQNNGV. Trimming stripped 5 bases from V and 0 bases from J, with 14 bases between. CDR3 length: 15 residues. For the CDR3, the DNA is TGTGCCAGCAGCCCCCGACAGTCTAGCTCCTACGAGCAGTACTTC. Translated, it gives CASSPRQSSSYEQYF.

V gene TRBV6-5 combines with J gene TRBJ1-5; tentatively, D is TRBD1 (6 bases). The CDR3 has 12 residues. The V and J ends lost 6 bases and 7 bases respectively, with 10 bases between them. Germline V CDR1 and CDR2: MNHEY, SVGAGI. The chain's CDR3 is CASRERGQPQHF. CDR3 DNA sequence: TGTGCCAGCAGGGAGAGGGGGCAGCCCCAGCATTTT.

This clonotype showed up just once. V and J are TRBV4-2 and TRBJ2-7; the match to TRBD1 covers 8 bases. CDR1 LGHNA and CDR2 YNFKEQ come from the germline V gene. Unmatched junction bases numbered 8, after V lost 2 bases and J lost 5 bases. The CDR3 sequence is 15 residues long. CDR3 coding DNA: TGTGCCAGCAGCCAATCACGACAGGGGCTTAACGAGCAGTACTTC. Translating gives CASSQSRQGLNEQYF.

The table lists this clonotype with a count of one. V usage is TRBV6-5 and J usage is TRBJ1-2, with D uncertain. Trimming removed 2 bases at V and 1 base at J, with 8 bases between. The CDR3 totals 14 residues. Germline V lookup: CDR1 MNHEY, CDR2 SVGAGI. The CDR3 DNA reads TGTGCCAGCAGTTACAAAACTGATAACTATGGCTACACCTTC. Translating it yields CASSYKTDNYGYTF.

The chain employs TRBV20-1 and TRBJ1-2; D possibly corresponds to TRBD1 (5 bases). With 0 bases removed from V and 5 bases from J, the gap between germline ends came to 16 bases. This CDR3 comprises 15 residues. The germline V gene has CDR1 DFQATT and CDR2 SNEGSKA (reference sequence). DNA for the CDR3: TGCAGTGCTAGAGATCTAATGGCGGGACCTTATGGCTACACCTTC. Translation: CSARDLMAGPYGYTF.

This clonotype was detected only a few times. This chain joins TRBV27 and TRBJ1-2; the D is unclear. Germline values: CDR1 MNHEY, CDR2 SMNVEV (reference sequence). V shed 7 bases and J shed 2 bases, with 17 bases lying between them. The CDR3 runs to 15 residues. The CDR3 region is CASNSANSPNYGYTF. CDR3 DNA sequence: TGTGCCAGCAATTCAGCAAACTCCCCGAACTATGGCTACACCTTC.

This clonotype was found a few times. The chain is built from TRBV20-1 and TRBJ2-3; D may be TRBD1 (5 bases). This CDR3 is 15 amino acids long. Germline V gives CDR1 DFQATT, CDR2 SNEGSKA (reference sequence). Between the trimmed V and J ends, which lost 1 base and 0 bases, there was a span of 11 bases. The CDR3 sequence: CSARGGGLSTDTQYF. CDR3 in DNA: TGCAGTGCTAGAGGGGGCGGTCTCAGCACAGATACGCAGTATTTT.

This clonotype has a handful of counts. CDR3 DNA sequence: TGTGCTAGTGGTTTGATGGACCGATCCTCCGACTACGAGCAGTACTTC. This encodes CASGLMDRSSDYEQYF. The genes are TRBV12-5 and TRBJ2-7; D gene unclear. This CDR3 region has 16 residues. Germline CDR1 is LGHNT and CDR2 is FRNRAP. V was clipped by 2 bases and J by 3 bases, with 17 bases between them.

This clonotype was detected a few times. The V gene is TRBV10-3, the J gene TRBJ2-1, with 7 bases identical to TRBD1. Germline loops: CDR1 ENHRY, CDR2 SYGVKD. The CDR3 length is 13 residues. Trimming took 3 bases from V and 11 from J; bases not matched to a gene: 7. Here the CDR3 DNA reads TGTGCCATCAGTGAAGGACAGGAGGCCCAGCAGTTCTTC. Protein product: CAISEGQEAQQFF.

The rearrangement links TRBV6-2 or TRBV6-3 to TRBJ2-5, with 7 bases fitting TRBD1. TRBJ2-7 explains the end of the DNA better; the J call may be wrong. CDR3 size: 14 residues. Germline values: CDR1 MNHEY, CDR2 SVGEGT. The CDR3 is CASRGRQGTCEQYF. The CDR3 nucleotides read TGTGCCAGCAGGGGACGACAGGGAACCTGCGAGCAGTACTTC.